This T cell receptor beta chain was identified during a study of T cell responses to AZD1222 COVID-19 vaccine. Whole-study results and caveats: Seropositive status at baseline applied to only 5 or 6 AZD1222 recipients.

Germline V lookup: CDR1 SGHTA, CDR2 FQGNSA. This CDR3 spans 17 amino acids. The V segment lost 5 bases and the J segment 0 bases; nucleotides outside the gene matches: 10. TCRdb's copy holds only in-frame clones and misses some; the assay was immunoSEQ multiplex PCR. The sample lists 150,000 to 200,000 clones; approximately 90% were seen once. Comment on this clone: Its antigen is undetermined.

This chain links TRBV7-2 with TRBJ2-1; 7 bases align to TRBD2. The clonotype was recovered from an adult in good health. Sample: peripheral blood, taken on day 0 of AZD1222 vaccination. This CDR3 reads CASSPGGAGSSYNEQFF. The CDR3 bases are TGTGCCAGCAGCCCTGGTGGAGCGGGAAGCTCCTACAATGAGCAGTTCTTC.